This TCR beta chain was identified in a study of tumor and adjacent non-tumor tissue in lung cancer. For the study at large: Aged about 30 to 76 years, patients included roughly ten men and several women with stage I to III disease.

A note on this clonotype: Its specificity is not known. At one boundary the junction diverges from the germline segment, which might be a read error.

There are 17 residues in the CDR3. Per germline, CDR1 SQVTM and CDR2 ANQGSEA. Study results and caveats: In normal lung, the top 100 clones were significantly more dominant than in tumor. TCR diversity was significantly greater in tumor than normal lung tissue.

Three rounds of nested PCR, following a modified ARM-PCR protocol, produced the TCRbeta library. MiXCR was run by TCRdb on the multiplex PCR reads, yielding one entry per CDR3 protein. The table records 100,000 to 120,000 distinct CDR3 sequences, approximately 84% of them present only once. This sample's RNA came from whole unsorted tissue. This TCR came from a man in his sixties or seventies with non-small cell lung cancer. The gene calls are TRBV29-1 and TRBJ1-2; D possibly corresponds to TRBD1 (5 bases). Sequenced material: lung tumor tissue. The CDR3 loop is CSIEVYVQGHTNYGYTF. CDR3 coding DNA: TGCAGCATTGAAGTGTACGTTCAGGGCCATACTAACTATGGCTACACCTTT. The variable domain in full, with the rest retrieved from reference TRBV29-1 and TRBJ1-2, is SAVISQKPSRDICQRGTSLTIQCQVDSQVTMMFWYRQQPGQSLTLIATANQGSEATYESGFVIDKFPISRPNLTFSTLTVSNMSPEDSSIYLCSIEVYVQGHTNYGYTFGSGTRLTVV.